A few counts support the clone carrying this T cell receptor beta chain. Its antigen remains unknown. This CDR3 is built from 15 residues. Germline loops: CDR1 SEHNR, CDR2 FQNEAQ (reference sequence). V was pared by 5 bases and J by 2 bases, with 15 bases between. This specimen belongs to a study of CD8+ T cells in alopecia areata. Findings and limits, study-wide: Patients shared TCRs less clearly than mice did, possibly owing to HLA. Alphabeta T cells residing in normal skin are also sequenced in scalp samples. It was lesional scalp, especially alopecia totalis/universalis, that showed higher clonality than normal scalp.

Investigators isolated RNA and reverse transcribed it into cDNA to act as the sequencing template. The table came from immunoSEQ multiplex PCR; TCRdb's copy has only in-frame clones and leaves some out. The top ten hold around 5% of the sample, which has around 210,000 clones, approximately 53% seen once. The rearrangement joins TRBV7-9 to TRBJ2-5, with a tentative D call TRBD2 (5 bases). The origin of this receptor is a human donor in good health. The sequencing sample was made of CD8+ T cells sorted from blood. CDR3 coding DNA: TGTGCCAGCAGCCCCCCCGTGGGGAGTCAAGAGACCCAGTACTTC. This encodes CASSPPVGSQETQYF.